This T cell receptor (beta chain) was profiled in a study of T cell responses to AZD1222 COVID-19 vaccine. The wider study: Second-dose groups at about 4 or about 12 weeks were pooled.

General observations from the study: Donors in the cohort were predominantly white British and more often female, and clonal diversity was possibly underestimated.

Note on this clone: What it binds is unknown.

Libraries were prepared by immunoSEQ multiplex PCR; TCRdb keeps only in-frame clonotypes and omits some of them. Of roughly 120,000 clones detected, 88% appear once; the ten largest clones hold 1.6%. The CDR3 extends over 15 amino acids. Germline V gives CDR1 MDHEN, CDR2 SYDVKM. With 8 bases removed from V and 5 bases from J, the gap between germline ends came to 16 bases. Sequences were derived from peripheral blood, sampled on day 0 of AZD1222 vaccination. V and J are TRBV28 and TRBJ1-6, with D hard to call. The clonotype was recovered from an adult in good health. The CDR3 DNA reads as TGTGCCAGCGTCCCCTCACAGACGAATAATTCACCCCTCCACTTT. Translated, it gives CASVPSQTNNSPLHF.